The clone carrying this T cell receptor beta chain appeared a few times. Its antigen remains unknown. TCRdb recomputed calls from the reads with MiXCR, one row per CDR3 protein. Of a few hundred thousand distinct CDR3 sequences detected, around 27% appear once; the ten largest clones hold over 10%. The data originate from a study of T cell repertoires in cytomegalovirus infection. The overall study: Public TCR beta signatures marked donors with CMV infection and the matching HLA.

Study findings and constraints: Predominance within the ex vivo response was attributable to HLA-C-restricted CMV-specific TCR beta clonotypes.

The sample was PBMCs. This TCR was recovered from a human donor in good health (CMV status not recorded). Some clones in this sample may be carry-over from other donors' samples.

CDR3 DNA sequence: TGTGCCAGCAGCCACATAGCGGGGAACACCGGGGAGCTGTTTTTT. Residues: CASSHIAGNTGELFF. V gene TRBV11-2 combines with J gene TRBJ2-2; 7 bases match TRBD2. In germline, CDR1 is SGHAT, CDR2 FQNNGV. The CDR3 extends over 15 amino acids. V was clipped by 5 bases and J by 1 base; unmatched bases: 4.